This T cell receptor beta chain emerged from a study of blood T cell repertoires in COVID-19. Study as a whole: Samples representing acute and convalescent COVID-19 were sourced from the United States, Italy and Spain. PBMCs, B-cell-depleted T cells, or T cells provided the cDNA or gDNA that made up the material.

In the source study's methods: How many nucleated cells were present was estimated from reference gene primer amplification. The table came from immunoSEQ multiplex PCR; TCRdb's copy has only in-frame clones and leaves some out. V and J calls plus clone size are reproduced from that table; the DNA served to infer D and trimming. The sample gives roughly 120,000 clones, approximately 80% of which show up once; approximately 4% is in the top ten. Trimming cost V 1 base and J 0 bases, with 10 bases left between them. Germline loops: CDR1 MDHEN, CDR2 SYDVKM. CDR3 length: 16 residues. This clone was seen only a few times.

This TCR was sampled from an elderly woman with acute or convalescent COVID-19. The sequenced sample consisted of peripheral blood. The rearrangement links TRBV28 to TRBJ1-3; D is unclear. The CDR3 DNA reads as TGTGCCAGCAGTTTATTTGGACTGTACTCTGGAAACACCATATATTTT. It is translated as CASSLFGLYSGNTIYF. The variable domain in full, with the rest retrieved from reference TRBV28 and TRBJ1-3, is DVKVTQSSRYLVKRTGEKVFLECVQDMDHENMFWYRQDPGLGLRLIYFSYDVKMKEKGDIPEGYSVSREKKERFSLILESASTNQTSMYLCASSLFGLYSGNTIYFGEGSWLTVV.